This T cell receptor (beta chain) comes out of a study of T cell responses to AZD1222 COVID-19 vaccine. General study findings and limits: Reports indicate that nearly half of spike-specific TCRs are directed at unmutated variant regions.

The CDR3 is 12 amino acids. Germline CDR1 reads MDHEN; CDR2 reads SYDVKM. V lost 3 bases, J lost 10 bases, and 12 bases lay in between. In the case of this clone: The antigen remains undetermined.

Clones were read by immunoSEQ multiplex PCR, and TCRdb kept only the in-frame ones, dropping some. The sample has approximately 28,000 clones; 80% to 95% are singletons. The chain employs TRBV28 and TRBJ1-1, with TRBD1 as a possible D gene (5 bases). This TCR came from an adult who received the AZD1222 COVID-19 vaccine. This specimen consisted of peripheral blood, obtained 28 days after the second AZD1222 dose. CDR3 loop: CASSLGVGRAFF. The DNA for the CDR3 is TGTGCCAGCAGTTTGGGGGTAGGGAGAGCTTTCTTT.